These 23 T cell receptor beta chains were all obtained from the same sample, sequenced in a study of cytomegalovirus exposure and HLA in healthy donors (dated by TCRdb to the late 2010s). The receptor library was made with the immunoSEQ multiplex PCR assay. For the multiplex PCR, a mixture combining 60 forward primers for TCR Vbeta segments and 13 reverse primers for TCR Jbeta segments was used. Not all clones reach the TCRdb copy of this immuneACCESS table, which keeps in-frame sequences only. Checked studies attribute under half of the gap to unresolved V genes and leave the rest unexplained. This sample gives about 76,000 clones in total; approximately 78% of them show up just once. The ten biggest clones cover roughly 2.5% of the sample. Sequences were obtained from PBMCs. These TCRs come from a male donor in good health and CMV-seropositive.

This clone was counted ten times or more. J is TRBJ1-4 and V is TRBV29-1; 8 nucleotides match TRBD1. The CDR3 loop spans 13 amino acids. Germline CDR1 is SQVTM and CDR2 is ANQGSEA. V trimming: 5 bases; J trimming: 7 bases; junction bases outside the gene matches: 6. The CDR3 DNA sequence: TGCAGCGTTTTCGGACAGGGAGGTGAAAAACTGTTTTTT. Amino acid sequence: CSVFGQGGEKLFF. Drawing the rest from reference TRBV29-1 and TRBJ1-4, the complete variable domain is SAVISQKPSRDICQRGTSLTIQCQVDSQVTMMFWYRQQPGQSLTLIATANQGSEATYESGFVIDKFPISRPNLTFSTLTVSNMSPEDSSIYLCSVFGQGGEKLFFGSGTQLSVL.

The genes are TRBV18 and TRBJ2-5, with 7 bases lining up with TRBD1. CDR3 length: 13 amino acids. The trim removed 6 bases at V and 2 bases at J, leaving 3 bases unmatched. Germline assignment: CDR1 KGHSH and CDR2 LQKENI. The DNA of the CDR3 is TGTGCCAGCTCCGGGGACAGACAAGAGACCCAGTACTTC. Amino acids: CASSGDRQETQYF.

The genes are TRBV2 and TRBJ2-7, with D perhaps TRBD2 (6 bases). This CDR3 is 15 amino acids long. Germline CDR1 is SNHLY and CDR2 is FYNNEI. V was shortened by 6 bases and J by 2 bases, with 17 bases between the two germline ends. This chain's CDR3 is CASRGGGRDPYEQYF. Here the CDR3 DNA reads TGTGCCAGCAGGGGTGGTGGGCGGGATCCCTACGAGCAGTACTTC.

V is TRBV18 and J is TRBJ1-3, with D uncertain. Between the trimmed V and J ends, which lost 10 bases and 8 bases, there was a span of 15 bases. This CDR3 is 12 amino acids long. The germline V gene encodes CDR1 KGHSH and CDR2 LQKENI. CDR3: CATPQGEDTIYF. The CDR3, as DNA: TGTGCCACTCCTCAAGGTGAGGACACCATATATTTT.

The V and J genes are TRBV10-3 and TRBJ2-3; the match to TRBD2 covers 11 bases. The CDR3 length is 16 residues. Losses at the gene ends were 8 bases for V and 2 bases for J; bases not matched to a gene: 9. Germline loops: CDR1 ENHRY, CDR2 SYGVKD. CDR3 region: CAIGGALAGDTDTQYF. CDR3 nucleotide sequence: TGTGCCATCGGGGGGGCACTAGCGGGGGACACAGATACGCAGTATTTT.

This chain links TRBV27 with TRBJ2-7, with TRBD2 matching over 7 bases. V shed 4 bases, J shed 2 bases, and the junction held 8 bases outside the gene matches. Germline CDR1 reads MNHEY; CDR2 reads SMNVEV (reference sequence). This CDR3 spans 15 amino acids. The CDR3 coding sequence is TGTGCCAGCAGTTCAACCGGGACTAACACCTACGAGCAGTACTTC. Encoded protein: CASSSTGTNTYEQYF.

The rearrangement joins TRBV7-2 to TRBJ1-2; D is uncertain. Trimming cost V 8 bases and J 4 bases, with 17 bases left between them. The CDR3 is made up of 14 amino acids. Per the germline V gene, CDR1 is SGHTA and CDR2 is FQGNSA. The CDR3: CASPEDGALYGYTF. The CDR3 DNA follows: TGTGCCAGCCCTGAAGACGGAGCTCTCTATGGCTACACCTTC.

This chain connects TRBV9 to TRBJ2-6; D gene ambiguous. V dropped 0 bases and J dropped 0 bases, with 13 bases sitting between them. This CDR3 contains 18 residues. Germline values: CDR1 SGDLS, CDR2 YYNGEE. The chain's CDR3 is CASSVGGADTSGANVLTF. In nucleotides, the CDR3 is TGTGCCAGCAGCGTAGGTGGTGCAGATACCTCTGGGGCCAACGTCCTGACTTTC.

This clone was counted between two and nine times. V gene TRBV5-1 combines with J gene TRBJ2-5; tentatively, D is TRBD1 (5 bases). The CDR3 totals 13 residues. The V and J ends lost 1 base and 1 base respectively, with 5 bases between them. The germline V gene has CDR1 SGHRS and CDR2 YFSETQ. CDR3 nucleotide sequence: TGCGCCAGCAGCTTGCAGGGCCAAGAGACCCAGTACTTC. It specifies CASSLQGQETQYF. The complete variable domain, with remaining parts taken from reference TRBV5-1 and TRBJ2-5, reads KAGVTQTPRYLIKTRGQQVTLSCSPISGHRSVSWYQQTPGQGLQFLFEYFSETQRNKGNFPGRFSGRQFSNSRSEMNVSTLELGDSALYLCASSLQGQETQYFGPGTRLLVL.

This chain connects TRBV7-8 to TRBJ1-5, with TRBD1 matching over 7 bases. V dropped 1 base and J dropped 4; count of bases not matched to a gene: 10. The CDR3 is made up of 17 amino acids. In germline, CDR1 is SGHVS, CDR2 FQNEAQ. For the CDR3, the DNA is TGTGCCAGCAGCTTAGACCTGACAGGGACAAGAAATCAGCCCCAGCATTTT. Translation gives CASSLDLTGTRNQPQHF.

The chain links TRBV29-1 to TRBJ2-7, with TRBD2 matching 9 bases. The ends lost 1 base at V and 2 bases at J; junction bases unmatched: 6. Germline CDR1 and CDR2: SQVTM and ANQGSEA. The CDR3 has 15 residues. Here the CDR3 reads CSVEGGLAGTYEQYF. The DNA of the CDR3 is TGCAGCGTTGAAGGGGGACTAGCTGGAACCTACGAGCAGTACTTC.

Only a few counts were recorded for this clone. CDR3 bases: TGTGCCAGCAGTGAGGGTGGGACTAGCGGGGGCACCTACGAGCAGTACTTC. Its protein product is CASSEGGTSGGTYEQYF. The chain recombines TRBV2 with TRBJ2-7, with TRBD2 identical over 14 bases. Germline lookup yields CDR1 SNHLY and CDR2 FYNNEI. V shed 3 bases and J 2 bases; nucleotides not matched to a gene: 6. The length of the CDR3 is 17 residues.

This clone occurred once. The V and J genes are TRBV5-5 and TRBJ2-7; 13 nucleotides agree with TRBD2. The CDR3 has 14 residues. Germline CDR1 and CDR2: SGHKS and YYEKEE (reference sequence). Losses at the gene ends were 2 bases for V and 8 bases for J; bases not matched to a gene: 4. CDR3 bases: TGTGCCAGCAGCTTCGGGACTAGCGGGACCCAGCAGTACTTC. This codes for CASSFGTSGTQQYF.

The chain employs TRBV19 and TRBJ1-2; D is perhaps TRBD1 (6 bases). The V end was cut by 4 bases, the J end by 0 bases, with 15 bases between. The CDR3 has 16 residues. Germline V gene lookup returns CDR1 LNHDA and CDR2 SQIVND (reference sequence). The CDR3 region has the DNA TGTGCCAGTAGTAGATACGGGACATCCTCTAACTATGGCTACACCTTC. Translating gives CASSRYGTSSNYGYTF.

This rearrangement joins TRBV25-1 to TRBJ2-7; a weak D match, TRBD1 (6 bases). The germline V and J ends were trimmed by 1 base and 7 bases, with 20 bases remaining between them. The germline gives CDR1 MGHDK, CDR2 SYGVNS. This CDR3 spans 16 amino acids. This CDR3 is CASSESAGAGFGEQYF. In nucleotides, the CDR3 is TGTGCCAGCAGTGAATCGGCAGGGGCCGGTTTTGGAGAGCAGTACTTC.

J is TRBJ2-7 and V is TRBV29-1; 7 bases match TRBD2. The V gene's germline CDR1 is SQVTM and CDR2 ANQGSEA. Unmatched junction bases numbered 8, after V lost 5 bases and J lost 7 bases. The CDR3 length is 12 residues. Here the CDR3 DNA reads TGCAGCGTTTCGGCGGGAGCATATGAGCAGTACTTC. Protein: CSVSAGAYEQYF.

This clone was found a few times. The V call is TRBV5-1, the J call TRBJ2-5, with 8 nucleotides matching TRBD1. Germline V gene data show CDR1 as SGHRS and CDR2 as YFSETQ. The V gene end was trimmed by 6 bases and the J gene end by 4 bases; junction bases not matched to a gene: 8. The CDR3 is 14 residues long. CDR3 residues: CASKTGQGRETQYF. CDR3 coding DNA: TGCGCCAGCAAAACAGGACAGGGTCGAGAGACCCAGTACTTC.

This chain connects TRBV29-1 to TRBJ2-5, with TRBD1 identical over 7 bases. Germline V gene lookup returns CDR1 SQVTM and CDR2 ANQGSEA. The CDR3 spans 12 residues. V lost 4 bases, J lost 4 bases, and 3 bases stayed unmatched. In DNA form, the CDR3 reads TGCAGCGTTGTAGAGGGGGCAGAGACCCAGTACTTC. The encoded protein is CSVVEGAETQYF. Using reference TRBV29-1 and TRBJ2-5 for the parts outside the CDR3, the full variable domain is SAVISQKPSRDICQRGTSLTIQCQVDSQVTMMFWYRQQPGQSLTLIATANQGSEATYESGFVIDKFPISRPNLTFSTLTVSNMSPEDSSIYLCSVVEGAETQYFGPGTRLLVL.

The chain has TRBV15 and TRBJ1-5; maybe TRBD1 (5 bases). This CDR3 has 19 residues. Trimming shortened V by 2 bases and J by 0 bases, and 20 bases separated the two germline ends. Germline CDR1 is LNHNV and CDR2 is YYDKDF (reference sequence). CDR3 sequence reads: CATSRTDTGLSVSNQPQHF. DNA for the CDR3: TGTGCCACCAGCAGAACCGATACGGGACTCTCCGTTAGCAATCAGCCCCAGCATTTT.

With regard to this clone: Other DNA sequences of this sample code for an identical CDR3. This chain connects TRBV27 to TRBJ2-7, with a possible D match to TRBD1 (5 bases). CDR1 and CDR2 from the germline V gene are MNHEY and SMNVEV (reference sequence). The CDR3 has 12 residues. V lost 5 bases and J 3 bases, leaving 8 bases between the germline ends. CDR3 protein: CASSPQGYEQYF. DNA for the CDR3: TGTGCCAGCAGTCCCCAGGGCTACGAGCAGTACTTC.

Only one count was recorded for this clone. This chain links TRBV4-2 with TRBJ2-5, with 14 nucleotides matching TRBD2. Germline CDR1 reads LGHNA; CDR2 reads YNFKEQ. J lost 4 bases, V lost 4 bases, and 8 bases had no gene match. The CDR3 runs to 17 residues. The CDR3 loop is CASSRGGLAGVVETQYF. In nucleotides, the CDR3 is TGTGCCAGCAGCCGGGGGGGACTAGCGGGAGTAGTAGAGACCCAGTACTTC.

This chain links TRBV27 with TRBJ2-5, with 9 positions matching TRBD1. Germline V lookup: CDR1 MNHEY, CDR2 SMNVEV (reference sequence). The CDR3 is 15 residues long. J lost 5 bases, V lost 5 bases, and 9 bases had no gene match. For the CDR3, the DNA is TGTGCCAGCAGTGTACTACAGGGGGCCGGGGAGACCCAGTACTTC. Its translation is CASSVLQGAGETQYF.

The chain joins TRBV19 to TRBJ2-2; no definite D call. V was clipped by 3 bases and J by 5 bases, with 10 bases between them. Germline V CDR1 and CDR2: LNHDA, SQIVND (reference sequence). The CDR3 covers 14 residues. This CDR3 is CASSIASFTGELFF. CDR3 nucleotides: TGTGCCAGTAGTATCGCAAGCTTTACCGGGGAGCTGTTTTTT.